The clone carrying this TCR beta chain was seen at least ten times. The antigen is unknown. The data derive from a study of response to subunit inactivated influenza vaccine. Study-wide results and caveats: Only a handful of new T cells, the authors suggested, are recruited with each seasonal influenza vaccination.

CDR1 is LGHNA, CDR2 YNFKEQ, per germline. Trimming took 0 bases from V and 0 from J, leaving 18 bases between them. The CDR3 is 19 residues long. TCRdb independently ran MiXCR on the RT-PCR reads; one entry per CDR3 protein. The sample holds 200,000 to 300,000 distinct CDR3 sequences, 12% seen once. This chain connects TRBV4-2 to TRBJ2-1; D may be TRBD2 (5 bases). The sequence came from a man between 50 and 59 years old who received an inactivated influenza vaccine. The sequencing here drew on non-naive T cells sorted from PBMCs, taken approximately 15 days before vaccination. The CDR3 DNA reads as TGTGCCAGCAGCCAAGACGACGGAACGACGGGGAGCTCCTACAATGAGCAGTTCTTC. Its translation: CASSQDDGTTGSSYNEQFF.